Listed below are T cell receptor beta chains from one sample, sequenced in a study of blood T cells in healthy people across ages. Via MiXCR, TCRdb re-called the 5' RACE reads, giving one row per CDR3 protein. This sample has approximately 800,000 distinct CDR3 sequences; roughly 53% occur once, and the top ten carry 41%. Material for sequencing was blood. These receptors were collected from a man older than 75 in good health. The CDR3 runs from the conserved cysteine through the conserved F or W. D genes are given only for firm matches. The size field is filled for only some rows; it gives once, few, many or a size class.

size: few
D: .
V: TRBV7-8
J: TRBJ2-6
CDR3: CASTVYGANVLTF
DNA: TGTGCCAGCACCGTATATGGGGCCAACGTCCTGACTTTC

size: .
D: .
V: TRBV2
J: TRBJ2-1
CDR3: CASSGLGGEQFF
DNA: TGTGCCAGCAGTGGACTAGGAGGTGAGCAGTTCTTC

size: .
D: .
V: TRBV7-9
J: TRBJ2-7
CDR3: CASSRDSQYEQYF
DNA: TGTGCCAGCAGCCGGGATTCACAGTACGAGCAGTACTTC

size: .
D: .
V: TRBV2
J: TRBJ1-1
CDR3: CASIRETMNTEAFF
DNA: TGTGCCAGCATAAGGGAGACAATGAACACTGAAGCTTTCTTT

size: many
D: TRBD2
V: TRBV29-1
J: TRBJ2-7
CDR3: CSVVRDSGRAVERYEQYF
DNA: TGCAGCGTTGTACGCGATAGCGGGAGGGCCGTCGAGCGGTACGAGCAGTACTTC

size: .
D: .
V: TRBV5-1
J: TRBJ2-5
CDR3: CASSRTGYGETQYF
DNA: TGCGCCAGCAGCCGGACGGGGTATGGTGAGACCCAGTACTTC

size: few
D: TRBD1
V: TRBV3-1
J: TRBJ2-7
CDR3: CASSQAQGSSYEQYF
DNA: TGTGCCAGCAGCCAAGCACAGGGGAGCTCCTACGAGCAGTACTTC

size: .
D: .
V: TRBV7-9
J: TRBJ1-4
CDR3: CASSLWSATNEKLFF
DNA: TGTGCCAGCAGCTTATGGAGTGCAACTAATGAAAAACTGTTTTTT

size: .
D: TRBD2
V: TRBV9
J: TRBJ2-7
CDR3: CASSVDPDLAGSYEQYF
DNA: TGTGCCAGCAGCGTAGATCCAGATCTAGCGGGATCTTACGAGCAGTACTTC

size: .
D: TRBD1
V: TRBV7-2
J: TRBJ2-3
CDR3: CASSYRDRSTDTQYF
DNA: TGTGCCAGCAGCTACAGGGACAGGAGCACAGATACGCAGTATTTT

size: .
D: .
V: TRBV5-1
J: TRBJ1-1
CDR3: CASSLAGVSEAFF
DNA: TGCGCCAGCAGCTTGGCCGGGGTCTCTGAAGCTTTCTTT

size: few
D: TRBD1
V: TRBV2
J: TRBJ2-5
CDR3: CASHMGQQETQYF
DNA: TGTGCCAGCCACATGGGACAGCAAGAGACCCAGTACTTC

size: few
D: .
V: TRBV7-2
J: TRBJ2-2
CDR3: CASKRPNTGELFF
DNA: TGTGCCAGCAAACGTCCGAACACCGGGGAGCTGTTTTTT

size: .
D: .
V: TRBV20-1
J: TRBJ2-7
CDR3: CSARLTYEQYF
DNA: TGCAGTGCTAGGCTAACCTACGAGCAGTACTTC

size: .
D: TRBD2
V: TRBV6-2/TRBV6-3
J: TRBJ2-7
CDR3: CASSPPGAGSLYEQYF
DNA: TGTGCCAGCAGTCCCCCCGGAGCGGGATCTCTATACGAGCAGTACTTC

size: once
D: .
V: TRBV20-1
J: TRBJ2-1
CDR3: CSATGVSASYNEQFF
DNA: TGCAGTGCTACCGGAGTGAGCGCCTCCTACAATGAGCAGTTCTTC